This T cell receptor (beta chain) was captured by sequencing in a study of shared clonotypes between healthy human individuals (dated by TCRdb to 2018 to 2021). Some background on the complete study: A few men and a couple of women, aged 18 to 49 years, made up the cohort. Between about 0.94 and 8.9 billion PBMCs per donor were obtained by leukapheresis. To estimate repertoire size and how much clonotype sharing occurs between individuals, the study deeply sequenced the blood TCR repertoires of 5 or 6 healthy adults. To increase sequencing depth and limit assay-specific biases, TCR repertoire library preparation and sequencing were carried out by different laboratories using diverse techniques. For each donor, CD4 naive and CD4 memory were each run on three plates, CD8 naive on two plates, and CD8 memory on one plate.

Using the deep immunoSEQ assay, TCR CDR3 regions were amplified from genomic DNA by multiplex PCR. Genomic DNA extracted from each cell subset was distributed evenly over all wells of several immunoSEQ 96-well plates, and each plate served as one replicate. For sorted subsets, roughly 200 ng of genomic DNA, equivalent to 30,000 or so T cell genomes, went into each replicate PCR. Purified libraries were measured with a Qubit 3.0 fluorometer, size-checked on a Bioanalyzer 2100, and measured again with the KAPA Library Quantification kit. Each immunoSEQ 96-well plate was sequenced on its own single-read 150-cycle Illumina NextSeq 550 flow cell. The paper's processing steps were these. Because only junctional sequences without quality scores were contained in the immunoSEQ output, filtering matching that applied to full-length reads could not be performed. To assign V/J genes and CDR3, sequences were annotated against IMGT germline references using PyIR, a Python wrapper for IgBLAST v1.9. Reads with weak V/J assignments (E-value above 1e-6), missing CDR3, stop codons, out-of-frame junctions, or ambiguous translated residues were removed. V3J clonotypes were defined as sequences sharing the same inferred V gene, J gene, and CDR3 amino acid sequence. To compute the percentage overlap between repertoires, the number of shared unique clonotypes was divided by the size of the smaller repertoire. RTK rarefaction, the Chao1 estimator, and Recon v2.1 estimates of unobserved clonotypes were used to assess repertoire richness. Generation probabilities for all TCRbeta clonotypes obtained by the gDNA method from a handful of donors were computed using OLGA. As stored in TCRdb, this immuneACCESS dataset retains in-frame rearrangements with V and J assigned. A fraction of the clones does not appear; measured against another copy, unresolved V genes explain less than half of the discrepancy, and the remainder lacks a known reason. For V, J and clone size, that table is used; D and trimming come from the DNA. The sample table records 2 million to 2.5 million clones; 85% to 95% of these occur just once. The ten most abundant clones make up around 0.4% of the sample.

The germline V gene encodes CDR1 MDHEN and CDR2 SYDVKM. The V end loses 3 bases and the J end loses 7 bases, and a stretch of 9 bases separates them. Including the terminal cysteine and phenylalanine, the CDR3 comprises 12 residues. The sequence is cut down to CDR3 DNA, 36 bases in frame from base 1. To note about this clone: Its antigen has not been determined. There are no base qualities to consult, and no much larger clone falls within one base.

Summary of the overall study and its limitations: Rarefaction of sorted-subset datasets indicated incomplete sequencing despite the large sequencing depth. Pairwise subsampling led to the expectation that sequencing depth would affect the degree of clonotype sharing among donors. When a handful of donors were compared, the shared fraction of clonotypes was about 5.5% for naive CD4, 3.5% to 4% for naive CD8, 2% to 2.5% for memory CD4, and roughly 0.4% for memory CD8. Higher generation probabilities were observed for clonotypes shared by all four sorted-subset donors than for non-shared clonotypes. Naive subsets generally had larger estimated clonotype richness than memory subsets. Sampling was limited to blood, and TCR repertoires in tissue likely differ from TCR repertoires in blood. Because the study included only a small number of donors, the genetic and exposure-history diversity represented was limited.

The donors were healthy, HIV-negative adults who had no recently reported acute infections or vaccinations. Only Caucasian adults living in Nashville, Tennessee, USA were represented among the donors. Magnetic negative selection was used to enrich CD4+ T cells, after which naive cells were positively selected on CD45RA and the negative fraction became the memory subset. Blood was collected by leukapheresis, and PBMCs were isolated by Ficoll-Histopaque density gradient centrifugation and then cryopreserved in liquid nitrogen vapor phase. Analytical flow cytometry was used to check the purity and quantity of every magnetically sorted T cell population. From each sorted fraction, genomic DNA was isolated and quantified by UV absorbance on a Nanodrop 2000c.

The chain is made from TRBV28 and TRBJ1-2, with the D gene call left open. The sequence came from a man aged 18 to 30 in good health. Some clones in this sample may be carry-over from other donors' samples. The specimen was naive CD4+ T cells from PBMCs. Explained via the paper, the cell subset or site label denotes: CD45RA+ positively selected. The nucleotides are TGTGCCAGCAGTTTGTCGACGGTTGGCTACACCTTC. The resulting protein is CASSLSTVGYTF.